One sample yielded the 3 T cell receptor beta chains listed below, sequenced in a study of blood T cell repertoires in COVID-19. Profiling relied on immunoSEQ multiplex PCR, and the TCRdb table lists in-frame clones only, not all of them. Among just over 90,000 clones listed, almost 80% were seen once. The sequencing sample was made of peripheral blood. The receptors were sampled from a human donor in a cohort sampled during active COVID-19.

The chain has TRBV5-1 and TRBJ1-1; D is ambiguous. Trimming shortened V by 1 base and J by 4 bases, and 11 bases separated the two germline ends. This CDR3 region has 14 residues. The germline CDR1 and CDR2 sequences are SGHRS and YFSETQ. The CDR3 DNA sequence: TGCGCCAGCAGCTTGTCCCCGGGGAGCACTGAAGCTTTCTTT. It encodes CASSLSPGSTEAFF.

The J gene is TRBJ2-7, the V gene TRBV30; D remains ambiguous. Deletions cut 0 bases from V and 3 bases from J, with 3 bases between. CDR3 size: 11 residues. The germline V gene has CDR1 GTSNPN and CDR2 SVGIG (reference sequence). CDR3 in amino acids: CAWSVGYEQYF. CDR3 DNA sequence: TGTGCCTGGAGTGTCGGCTACGAGCAGTACTTC.

The chain employs TRBV24-1 and TRBJ2-1; D uncertain. The V end was cut by 1 base, the J end by 0 bases, with 6 bases between. The CDR3 spans 15 residues. The germline V gene has CDR1 KGHDR and CDR2 SFDVKD. For the CDR3, the DNA is TGTGCCACCAGTGATTTCCTGAGCTCCTACAATGAGCAGTTCTTC. Protein: CATSDFLSSYNEQFF.